This section outlines one T cell receptor beta chain sequence together with its context. Its antigen is undetermined. The donors were all Caucasian adults (living in Nashville, Tennessee). A CD45RA-negative memory subset and a CD45RA+ naive subset were separated from the CD4+ cells. This entry is derived from a study of shared clonotypes between healthy human individuals. Study conclusions and caveats: Researchers sampled only blood; tissue repertoires likely differ.

Using immunoSEQ multiplex PCR, the repertoire was profiled, and TCRdb retains in-frame clones only, with some absent. The sample includes around 600,000 clones, roughly 97% of them seen just once. From germline, CDR1 is SGHRS and CDR2 YFSETQ. With 2 bases removed from V and 4 bases from J, the gap between germline ends came to 13 bases. This CDR3 has 14 residues. This sequence was found in a woman aged 25 to 39 in good health. Sequencing was performed on naive CD4+ T cells sorted from blood. The subset was: CD45RA+ positively selected. The chain has TRBV5-1 and TRBJ2-7; perhaps TRBD2 as D (7 bases). CDR3 nucleotide sequence: TGCGCCAGCAGCTTTACGGGGGGCACGTACGAGCAGTACTTC. It specifies CASSFTGGTYEQYF.